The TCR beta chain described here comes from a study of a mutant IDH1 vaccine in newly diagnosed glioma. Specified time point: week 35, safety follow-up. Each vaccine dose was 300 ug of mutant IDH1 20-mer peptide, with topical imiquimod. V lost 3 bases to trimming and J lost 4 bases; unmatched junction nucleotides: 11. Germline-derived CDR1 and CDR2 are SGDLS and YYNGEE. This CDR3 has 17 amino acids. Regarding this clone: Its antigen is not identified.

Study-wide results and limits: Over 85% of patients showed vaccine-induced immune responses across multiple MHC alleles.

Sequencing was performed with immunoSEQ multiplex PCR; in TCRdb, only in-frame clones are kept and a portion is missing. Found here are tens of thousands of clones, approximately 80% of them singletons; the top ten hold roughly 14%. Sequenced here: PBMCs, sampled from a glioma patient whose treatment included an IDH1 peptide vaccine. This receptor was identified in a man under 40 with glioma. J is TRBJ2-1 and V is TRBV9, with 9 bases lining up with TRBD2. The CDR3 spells CASSAFRGGAGYNEQFF. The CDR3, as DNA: TGTGCCAGCAGCGCGTTCCGCGGGGGGGCGGGGTACAATGAGCAGTTCTTC.